This TCR beta chain originates from a study of immune characterization of retroperitoneal liposarcoma. A single record per CDR3 protein comes from TCRdb applying MiXCR to the PCR reads. The profile covers about 7,600 distinct CDR3 sequences, with more than 40% appearing a single time and 15% taken by the ten largest. This clonotype has a handful of counts. The source is a male donor with retroperitoneal liposarcoma. The sequenced sample consisted of tumor tissue.

The CDR3 spells CASSDASGTQGFRTEAFF. CDR3 nucleotides: TGTGCCAGCAGTGACGCTTCGGGAACTCAAGGTTTTAGGACTGAAGCTTTCTTT. The chain uses TRBV6-4 and TRBJ1-1; D is uncertain. V lost 2 bases, J lost 5 bases, and 24 bases lay in between. Per germline, CDR1 MRHNA and CDR2 SNTAGT. CDR3 size: 18 residues.